This T cell receptor (beta chain) was sequenced in a study of response to subunit inactivated influenza vaccine. This clonotype was observed many times. Antigen specificity is unknown. Study observations and caveats: The study's authors posited that every seasonal influenza vaccination enlists few new T cells.

The CDR3 consists of 17 residues. Per the germline V gene, CDR1 is MNHNS and CDR2 is SASEGT. V lost 5 bases and J lost 5; bases outside the gene matches: 15. One entry per CDR3 protein, called by TCRdb with MiXCR from the RT-PCR reads. The sample includes approximately 500,000 distinct CDR3 sequences, over 10% of them seen just once. This receptor was obtained from a man aged 45 to 65 who received an inactivated influenza vaccine. The chain has TRBV6-1 and TRBJ2-1; 7 bases map to TRBD2. This sample comprised PBMCs from blood, obtained 40 to 50 days after vaccination. The CDR3 sequence is CASSQSGRLAPHNEQFF. CDR3 bases: TGTGCCAGCAGTCAGTCAGGCCGACTAGCCCCCCACAATGAGCAGTTCTTC.